Sequencing of this T cell receptor (beta chain) was carried out in a study of prognosis after radiotherapy for stage I lung cancer. Study background: Without exception, patients with non-small cell lung cancer were deemed medically inoperable.

Two-round multiplex PCR, the amplification method, yielded TCR beta CDR3 from genomic DNA. First-round PCR used primers specific to each TRBV and TRBJ gene. From the multiplex PCR reads, TCRdb called clonotypes with MiXCR, one entry per CDR3 protein. The table includes approximately 15,000 distinct CDR3 sequences, around 41% detected once. The CDR3 is 13 amino acids. Trimming removed 6 bases at V and 3 bases at J, with 11 bases between. CDR1 and CDR2 (germline): MGHDK, SYGVNS. Specimen: PBMCs, collected before or after stereotactic body radiation therapy (not recorded which). The source is a donor aged 50 or older with non-small cell lung cancer. The chain combines TRBV25-1 with TRBJ1-1, with D possibly matching TRBD1 (6 bases). DNA for the CDR3: TGTGCCAGCAGCACACAGGGCTACACTGAAGCTTTCTTT. It specifies CASSTQGYTEAFF.